This is a list of T cell receptor beta chains from one sample in a study of T-cell reconstitution after alpha-beta-depleted transplantation in children. Each CDR3 protein gets one entry after TCRdb re-called the PCR reads with MiXCR. Of fewer than 95,000 distinct CDR3 sequences in the sample, more than 9% were seen once. The sequenced sample was PBMCs from the stem cell graft donor, obtained from the stem cell graft. All receptors derive from a human donor who donated a stem cell graft to a child with inherited bone marrow failure. The CDR3 runs from the conserved cysteine through the conserved F or W. D genes are given only for firm matches. The size field is filled for only some rows; it gives once, few, many or a size class.

abundance: many; d_gene: .; v_gene: TRBV12-3/TRBV12-4; j_gene: TRBJ1-5; CDR3nt: TGTGCCAGCAGTTTTCATGCAGAACTCAATCAGCCCCAGCATTTT; CDR3aa: CASSFHAELNQPQHF
abundance: many; d_gene: TRBD1; v_gene: TRBV5-1; j_gene: TRBJ1-1; CDR3nt: TGCGCCAGCAGCTTTGGACAGGCCGAGAACACTGAAGCTTTCTTT; CDR3aa: CASSFGQAENTEAFF
abundance: many; d_gene: TRBD1; v_gene: TRBV5-6; j_gene: TRBJ1-5; CDR3nt: TGTGCCAGCAGCCTCGGACAGGGGGCTCCCTATAGCAATCAGCCCCAGCATTTT; CDR3aa: CASSLGQGAPYSNQPQHF
abundance: .; d_gene: TRBD1; v_gene: TRBV11-3; j_gene: TRBJ2-2; CDR3nt: TGTGCCAGCAGCGCTCGGACAGGGAACACCGGGGAGCTGTTTTTT; CDR3aa: CASSARTGNTGELFF
abundance: many; d_gene: TRBD1; v_gene: TRBV27; j_gene: TRBJ2-7; CDR3nt: TGTGCCAGCAGCTGGGACAGCTACGAGCAGTACTTC; CDR3aa: CASSWDSYEQYF
abundance: once; d_gene: TRBD1; v_gene: TRBV28; j_gene: TRBJ1-5; CDR3nt: TGTGCCAGCAGTTTATTAAAGGGGGCCTTGGATCAGCCCCAGCATTTT; CDR3aa: CASSLLKGALDQPQHF
abundance: once; d_gene: .; v_gene: TRBV9; j_gene: TRBJ1-2; CDR3nt: TGTGCCAGCAGCGTAGGGGGACTGAACTATGGCTACACCTTC; CDR3aa: CASSVGGLNYGYTF
abundance: many; d_gene: TRBD1; v_gene: TRBV20-1; j_gene: TRBJ2-7; CDR3nt: TGCAGTGCCCGGGACAGGGAGGAGCAGTACTTC; CDR3aa: CSARDREEQYF
abundance: once; d_gene: .; v_gene: TRBV29-1; j_gene: TRBJ2-1; CDR3nt: TGCAGCGGGAAGAGCTCCTACAATGAGCAGTTCTTC; CDR3aa: CSGKSSYNEQFF
abundance: many; d_gene: TRBD2; v_gene: TRBV24-1; j_gene: TRBJ2-2; CDR3nt: TGTGCCACCAGTGATTTCCACCGGGGGGTTGTGGACACCGGGGAGCTGTTTTTT; CDR3aa: CATSDFHRGVVDTGELFF
abundance: many; d_gene: TRBD2; v_gene: TRBV7-9; j_gene: TRBJ2-1; CDR3nt: TGTGCCAGCAGCTCCCAGAGAACTAGCGGGGGGAAGGGTGAGCAGTTCTTC; CDR3aa: CASSSQRTSGGKGEQFF
abundance: .; d_gene: .; v_gene: TRBV20-1; j_gene: TRBJ1-4; CDR3nt: TGCAGTGCTAGATTTATGGATGAAAAACTGTTTTTT; CDR3aa: CSARFMDEKLFF
abundance: many; d_gene: .; v_gene: TRBV20-1; j_gene: TRBJ1-1; CDR3nt: TGCAGTGCTAGAGGAGGGGCCGGGGTGGGAACTGAAGCTTTCTTT; CDR3aa: CSARGGAGVGTEAFF
abundance: many; d_gene: TRBD1; v_gene: TRBV12-3/TRBV12-4; j_gene: TRBJ1-5; CDR3nt: TGTGCCAGCAGTTTATCCCAGGGGGGCAATCAGCCCCAGCATTTT; CDR3aa: CASSLSQGGNQPQHF
abundance: many; d_gene: TRBD1; v_gene: TRBV5-1; j_gene: TRBJ2-4; CDR3nt: TGCGCCAGCAGCTGGGACAGGGGAGCCAAAAACATTCAGTACTTC; CDR3aa: CASSWDRGAKNIQYF
abundance: many; d_gene: .; v_gene: TRBV5-1; j_gene: TRBJ1-1; CDR3nt: TGCGCCAGCAGCATCAGGGGGAACACTGAAGCTTTCTTT; CDR3aa: CASSIRGNTEAFF
abundance: many; d_gene: .; v_gene: TRBV7-2; j_gene: TRBJ2-1; CDR3nt: TGTGCCAGCAGCTTAGCGCGAGGATCCTACAATGAGCAGTTCTTC; CDR3aa: CASSLARGSYNEQFF
abundance: many; d_gene: .; v_gene: TRBV7-2; j_gene: TRBJ2-1; CDR3nt: TGTGCCAGCAGCTCCTACAGCAATGAGCAGTTCTTC; CDR3aa: CASSSYSNEQFF
abundance: many; d_gene: .; v_gene: TRBV7-2; j_gene: TRBJ2-2; CDR3nt: TGTGCCAGCAGCTTAGTCGGGGGAAACACCGGGGAGCTGTTTTTT; CDR3aa: CASSLVGGNTGELFF
abundance: many; d_gene: TRBD2; v_gene: TRBV2; j_gene: TRBJ2-5; CDR3nt: TGTGCCATCAGCAACGGACTAGCGGGGGGGCCTGGAGAGACCCAGTACTTC; CDR3aa: CAISNGLAGGPGETQYF
abundance: many; d_gene: TRBD1; v_gene: TRBV29-1; j_gene: TRBJ2-5; CDR3nt: TGCAGCGGTGCGAACGACCGGGACAGCCAAGAGACCCAGTACTTC; CDR3aa: CSGANDRDSQETQYF
abundance: .; d_gene: .; v_gene: TRBV19; j_gene: TRBJ2-3; CDR3nt: TGTGCCAGTAGCATCCGGGGGACCCGCACAGATACGCAGTATTTT; CDR3aa: CASSIRGTRTDTQYF
abundance: many; d_gene: .; v_gene: TRBV5-1; j_gene: TRBJ2-5; CDR3nt: TGCGCCAGCAGCCTCGCAGGGACTCCGGAGACCCAGTACTTC; CDR3aa: CASSLAGTPETQYF
abundance: many; d_gene: .; v_gene: TRBV9; j_gene: TRBJ2-5; CDR3nt: TGTGCCAGCAGCGTAGATTGGGGGAATCAAGAGACCCAGTACTTC; CDR3aa: CASSVDWGNQETQYF
abundance: many; d_gene: .; v_gene: TRBV7-2; j_gene: TRBJ2-7; CDR3nt: TGCGCCAGCAGCTTCCGGGTAAGCTCCTACGAGCAGTACTTC; CDR3aa: CASSFRVSSYEQYF
abundance: many; d_gene: TRBD1; v_gene: TRBV12-3/TRBV12-4; j_gene: TRBJ1-2; CDR3nt: TGTGCCAGCAGTCGGGACAGGGACTATGGCTACACCTTC; CDR3aa: CASSRDRDYGYTF
abundance: once; d_gene: .; v_gene: TRBV2; j_gene: TRBJ2-3; CDR3nt: TGTGCCAGCAGTGACAGTAGTAATACGCAGTATTTT; CDR3aa: CASSDSSNTQYF
abundance: many; d_gene: .; v_gene: TRBV19; j_gene: TRBJ1-2; CDR3nt: TGTGCCAGTAGTATAGATTTCGAGGAGGACACCAACTTC; CDR3aa: CASSIDFEEDTNF
abundance: many; d_gene: TRBD2; v_gene: TRBV7-2; j_gene: TRBJ2-3; CDR3nt: TGTGCCAGCAGCCCTAGCGGGGTTAGCACAGATACGCAGTATTTT; CDR3aa: CASSPSGVSTDTQYF
abundance: many; d_gene: TRBD1; v_gene: TRBV18; j_gene: TRBJ1-1; CDR3nt: TGTGCCGGAGGGGGACAGGGGAACACTGAAGCTTTCTTT; CDR3aa: CAGGGQGNTEAFF
abundance: many; d_gene: .; v_gene: TRBV5-1; j_gene: TRBJ2-1; CDR3nt: TGCGCCAGCCGTACCTCGAAGGCCCAAGGGTTCAATGAGCAGTTCTTC; CDR3aa: CASRTSKAQGFNEQFF
abundance: few; d_gene: .; v_gene: TRBV6-2/TRBV6-3; j_gene: TRBJ1-1; CDR3nt: TGTGCCAGCAGTTACTCGAGCAGTGAAGCTTTCTTT; CDR3aa: CASSYSSSEAFF
abundance: many; d_gene: .; v_gene: TRBV7-2; j_gene: TRBJ1-2; CDR3nt: TGTGCCAGCAGCTTCCCAAACTATGGCTACACCTTC; CDR3aa: CASSFPNYGYTF
abundance: few; d_gene: TRBD1; v_gene: TRBV6-2/TRBV6-3; j_gene: TRBJ2-7; CDR3nt: TGTGCCAGCAGGGGGACAGGAGGTTACGAGCAGTACTTC; CDR3aa: CASRGTGGYEQYF
abundance: once; d_gene: TRBD2; v_gene: TRBV11-2; j_gene: TRBJ2-2; CDR3nt: TGTGCCAGCAGCTTATCGTCAGCGGGGGACACCGGGGAGCTGTTTTTT; CDR3aa: CASSLSSAGDTGELFF
abundance: many; d_gene: TRBD2; v_gene: TRBV20-1; j_gene: TRBJ2-1; CDR3nt: TGCAGTGCTAGACTAGCGGGGGGGCGGAATGAGCAGTTCTTC; CDR3aa: CSARLAGGRNEQFF
abundance: many; d_gene: .; v_gene: TRBV12-5; j_gene: TRBJ2-2; CDR3nt: TGTGCTAGTGGTTCATACTCCGGGGAGCTGTTTTTT; CDR3aa: CASGSYSGELFF
abundance: many; d_gene: .; v_gene: TRBV20-1; j_gene: TRBJ2-5; CDR3nt: TGCAGTGCTAGGGGTCATAGGAAAGAGACCCAGTACTTC; CDR3aa: CSARGHRKETQYF
abundance: many; d_gene: .; v_gene: TRBV7-9; j_gene: TRBJ2-5; CDR3nt: TGTGCCAGCAGCCCAGGGCGGTCCCAAGAGACCCAGTACTTC; CDR3aa: CASSPGRSQETQYF
abundance: many; d_gene: TRBD2; v_gene: TRBV4-3; j_gene: TRBJ2-3; CDR3nt: TGCGCCAGCAGCCAAGACGCTCAGCGGGGGTTAGATACGCAGTATTTT; CDR3aa: CASSQDAQRGLDTQYF
abundance: many; d_gene: TRBD1; v_gene: TRBV29-1; j_gene: TRBJ2-7; CDR3nt: TGCAGCGTCGAGGACAGGGCCTACGAGCAGTACTTC; CDR3aa: CSVEDRAYEQYF
abundance: many; d_gene: .; v_gene: TRBV6-8; j_gene: TRBJ2-7; CDR3nt: TGTGCCAGCAGTTCAGCCGGGACCAACTCTTACGAGCAGTACTTC; CDR3aa: CASSSAGTNSYEQYF
abundance: many; d_gene: .; v_gene: TRBV12-3/TRBV12-4; j_gene: TRBJ1-5; CDR3nt: TGTGCCAGCAGTTTCAGTGCCCATCAGCCCCAGCATTTT; CDR3aa: CASSFSAHQPQHF
abundance: many; d_gene: .; v_gene: TRBV7-6; j_gene: TRBJ1-5; CDR3nt: TGTGCCAGCAGCTATAAGGAAAATCAGCCCCAGCATTTT; CDR3aa: CASSYKENQPQHF